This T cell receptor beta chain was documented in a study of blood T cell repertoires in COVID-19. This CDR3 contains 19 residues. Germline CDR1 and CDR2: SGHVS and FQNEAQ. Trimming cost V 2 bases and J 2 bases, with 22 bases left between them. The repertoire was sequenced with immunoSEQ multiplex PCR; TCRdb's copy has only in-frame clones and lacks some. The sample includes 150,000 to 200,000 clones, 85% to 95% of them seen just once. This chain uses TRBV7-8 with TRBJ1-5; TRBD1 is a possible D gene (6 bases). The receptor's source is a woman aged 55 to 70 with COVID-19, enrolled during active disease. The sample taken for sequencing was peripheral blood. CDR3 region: CASSLFGGPGGYGNQPQHF. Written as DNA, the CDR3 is TGTGCCAGCAGCTTATTCGGGGGCCCCGGGGGGTACGGCAATCAGCCCCAGCATTTT.